A selection of T cell receptor beta chains follows, all from one sample in a study of blood T cell repertoires in COVID-19. Sequenced by immunoSEQ multiplex PCR; TCRdb stores in-frame clones only, minus some. The sample consists of around 40,000 clones, 92% of them appearing once. Material for sequencing was peripheral blood. All receptors come from a human donor in a cohort sampled during active COVID-19. Each CDR3 is given with its conserved first and last residue. The D gene is left open where the match is weak. Size values are once, few and many counts, or a class for expanded clones, and some rows have none.

d_gene,abundance,v_gene,j_gene,CDR3nt,CDR3aa
TRBD2,-,TRBV19,TRBJ2-5,TGTGCCAGTGGGAGACTAGCGGGGGGAGAGACCCAGTACTTC,CASGRLAGGETQYF
TRBD2,-,TRBV6-6,TRBJ2-1,TGTGCCAGCAGTCTCCTCCCTAGCGGGCTCTACAATGAGCAGTTCTTC,CASSLLPSGLYNEQFF
-,-,TRBV7-2,TRBJ2-1,TGTGCCAGCAGCTCGATCCGGGTGTATGAGCAGTTCTTC,CASSSIRVYEQFF
TRBD1,once,TRBV7-2,TRBJ2-1,TGTGCCAGCAGCTTTGGGACAGGCCAACTCAATGAGCAGTTCTTC,CASSFGTGQLNEQFF
TRBD1,-,TRBV6-2/TRBV6-3,TRBJ1-2,TGTGCCAGCAGTTACACAGGGGACTATGGCTACACCTTC,CASSYTGDYGYTF
TRBD2,-,TRBV20-1,TRBJ2-5,TGCAGTGCTAGTGGGGGGGGCCAAGAGACCCAGTACTTC,CSASGGGQETQYF
-,-,TRBV9,TRBJ2-7,TGTGCCAGCAGCAGCAGGGGAGTAAGCGGCGAGCAGTACTTC,CASSSRGVSGEQYF
TRBD2,-,TRBV7-6,TRBJ2-7,TGTGCCAGCAGCCCACGGGGGGGGACCTACGAGCAGTACTTC,CASSPRGGTYEQYF
-,-,TRBV7-2,TRBJ1-1,TGTGCCAGCAGCTCCTGGGGGGGTTCCCGAGGCACTGAAGCTTTCTTT,CASSSWGGSRGTEAFF
TRBD1,-,TRBV18,TRBJ1-5,TGTGCCAGCTCACCGGGACAGGGGCCACCCAATCAGCCCCAGCATTTT,CASSPGQGPPNQPQHF
TRBD1,-,TRBV19,TRBJ2-3,TGTGCCAGTAGTACGGGGCTGCGGACAGGGCGTCCGTTAAGTACTAGCACAGATACGCAGTATTTT,CASSTGLRTGRPLSTSTDTQYF
TRBD1,-,TRBV3-1/TRBV3-2,TRBJ1-2,TGTGCCAGCAGCCAAGTAACAGGGGGGAGGTATGGCTACACCTTC,CASSQVTGGRYGYTF
TRBD1,once,TRBV28,TRBJ1-3,TGTGCCAGCAGACCACCTCCGGGACAGGGAAACACCATATATTTT,CASRPPPGQGNTIYF
TRBD1,once,TRBV7-2,TRBJ2-7,TGTGCCAGTCAGAGGGGACAGGGGGTTAGATACGAGCAGTACTTC,CASQRGQGVRYEQYF
TRBD2,once,TRBV15,TRBJ2-1,TGTGCCACCAAGGTGGGGCTAGCGGTCAATGAGCAGTTCTTC,CATKVGLAVNEQFF
TRBD1,-,TRBV30,TRBJ1-6,TGTGCCTATCGGACAGGTAGCTCCTATAATTCACCCCTCCACTTT,CAYRTGSSYNSPLHF
TRBD1,-,TRBV7-2,TRBJ1-5,TGTGCCAGCAGCCCCACAGGGGAAAGATGGAATCAGCCCCAGCATTTT,CASSPTGERWNQPQHF
TRBD2,once,TRBV6-2/TRBV6-3,TRBJ2-7,TGTGCCAGCAGTTTGACTAGCGGGAGAATTCAAGGTCGGCAGTACTTC,CASSLTSGRIQGRQYF
TRBD2,few,TRBV10-3,TRBJ2-3,TGTGCCACCAGGCGGGGGGCTCGCGGAGATACGCAGTATTTT,CATRRGARGDTQYF
TRBD2,-,TRBV18,TRBJ2-7,TGTGCCAGCTCACCTGGTGGGGGGGGAATCTACGAGCAGTACTTC,CASSPGGGGIYEQYF
-,-,TRBV11-2,TRBJ2-3,TGTGCCAGCAGCTTTGTAAGCTATGCGGCAGATACGCAGTATTTT,CASSFVSYAADTQYF
TRBD1,-,TRBV27,TRBJ1-2,TGTGCCAGCAGTTTAGTAAGAGGACAGGGTAGTTTTGGCTACACCTTC,CASSLVRGQGSFGYTF
-,-,TRBV9,TRBJ1-1,TGTGCCAGCAGCCCCCGGACAGAACTGAACACTGAAGCTTTCTTT,CASSPRTELNTEAFF
-,-,TRBV12-5,TRBJ2-5,TGTGCTAGTTCCTTCGGGTACCAAGAGACCCAGTACTTC,CASSFGYQETQYF
TRBD2,once,TRBV27,TRBJ2-4,TGTGCCAGCCAGCGGGGAGGGCAAAACATTCAGTACTTC,CASQRGGQNIQYF